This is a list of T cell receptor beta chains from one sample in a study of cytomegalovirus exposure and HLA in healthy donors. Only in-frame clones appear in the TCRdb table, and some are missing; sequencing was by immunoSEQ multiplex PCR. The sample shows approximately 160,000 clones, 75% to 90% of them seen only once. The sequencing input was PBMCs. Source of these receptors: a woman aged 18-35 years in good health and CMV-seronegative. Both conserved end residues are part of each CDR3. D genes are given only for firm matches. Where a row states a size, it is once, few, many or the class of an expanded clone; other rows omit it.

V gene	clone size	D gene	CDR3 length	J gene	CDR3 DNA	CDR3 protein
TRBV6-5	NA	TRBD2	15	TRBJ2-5	TGTGCCAGCAGTTACTCGGGAGGGAGACTAGAGACCCAGTACTTC	CASSYSGGRLETQYF
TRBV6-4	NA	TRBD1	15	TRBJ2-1	TGTGCCAGCAGTGTGGAACAGGGGTCCTACAATGAGCAGTTCTTC	CASSVEQGSYNEQFF
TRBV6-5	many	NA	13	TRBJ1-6	TGTGCCAGCAGGGGACCAGGGGAATCACCCCTCCACTTT	CASRGPGESPLHF
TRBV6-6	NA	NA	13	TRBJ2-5	TGTGCCAGCAGTTCCAGGGCTCAAGAGACCCAGTACTTC	CASSSRAQETQYF
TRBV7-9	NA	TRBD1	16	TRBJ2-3	TGTGCCAGCAGCGGAGGGACAGGGAGGCTGGGAGATACGCAGTATTTT	CASSGGTGRLGDTQYF
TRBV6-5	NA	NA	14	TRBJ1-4	TGTGCCAGCTCCCAGGTAGCAACTAATGAAAAACTGTTTTTT	CASSQVATNEKLFF
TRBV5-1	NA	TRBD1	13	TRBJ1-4	TGCGCCAGCCAAGGGGGCGAGAATGAAAAACTGTTTTTT	CASQGGENEKLFF
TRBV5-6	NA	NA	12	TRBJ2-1	TGTGCCAGCAGCTTGACAAAGGGAGTGGAGTTCTTC	CASSLTKGVEFF
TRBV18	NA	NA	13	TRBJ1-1	TGTGCCAGCTCTCGCGCATGGGCCCCAGAAGCTTTCTTT	CASSRAWAPEAFF
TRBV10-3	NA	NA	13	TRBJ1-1	TGTGCCATCAGTGCGAGTGTGAACACTGAAGCTTTCTTT	CAISASVNTEAFF
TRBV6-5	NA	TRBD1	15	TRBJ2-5	TGTGCCAGCAGTTACCCTGGGACAGGACAAGAGACCCAGTACTTC	CASSYPGTGQETQYF
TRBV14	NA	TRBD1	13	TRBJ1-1	TGTGCCAGCAGCCCGCAGACAGGGTATACGGCTTTCTTT	CASSPQTGYTAFF
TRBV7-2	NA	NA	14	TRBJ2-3	TGTGCCAGCAGCTTAGAGGCGGGCCTGGATACGCAGTATTTT	CASSLEAGLDTQYF
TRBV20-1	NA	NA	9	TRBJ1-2	TGCAGCCCAGGGCATGGCTACACCTTC	CSPGHGYTF
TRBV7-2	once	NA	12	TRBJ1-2	TGTGCCAGCAGCCCAGAGGGGGGGGGCTACACCTTC	CASSPEGGGYTF
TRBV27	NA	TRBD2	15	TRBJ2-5	TGTGCCAGCAGTTTCGGTCTAGCGGGAGTGGAGACCCAGTACTTC	CASSFGLAGVETQYF
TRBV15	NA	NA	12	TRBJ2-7	TGTGCCACCAGCAGAGATCACTACGAGCAGTACTTC	CATSRDHYEQYF
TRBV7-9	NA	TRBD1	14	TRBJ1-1	TGTGCCAGCAGCTTAAAGGGGGCGAGTACTGAAGCTTTCTTT	CASSLKGASTEAFF
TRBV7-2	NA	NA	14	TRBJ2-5	TGTGCCAGCAGCTCCGAGGCGGGGCAAGAGACCCAGTACTTC	CASSSEAGQETQYF
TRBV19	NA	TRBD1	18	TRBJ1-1	TGTGCCAGTAGTATAGAATCTGGGACAGGGTGGGGGAACACTGAAGCTTTCTTT	CASSIESGTGWGNTEAFF
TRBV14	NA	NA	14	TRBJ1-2	TGTGCCAGCAGCCCGCAGGGCTTAATCTATGGCTACACCTTC	CASSPQGLIYGYTF
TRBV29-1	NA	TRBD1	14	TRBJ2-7	TGCAGCGTTGTCCGCGGGACAGGGGGCTACGAGCAGTACTTC	CSVVRGTGGYEQYF
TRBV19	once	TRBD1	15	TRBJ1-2	TGTGCCAGTAGTCCCAGGACAGGTTGGATTCATGGCTACACCTTC	CASSPRTGWIHGYTF
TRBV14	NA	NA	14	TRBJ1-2	TGTGCCAGCAGCCCAAGGGGGGGAGACTATGGCTACACCTTC	CASSPRGGDYGYTF
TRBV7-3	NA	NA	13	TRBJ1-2	TGTGCCAGCAGCTCCAGGGCGGGGGACGGCTACACCTTC	CASSSRAGDGYTF
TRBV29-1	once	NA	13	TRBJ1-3	TGCAGCGCGAGACTTAACTCTGGAAACACCATATATTTT	CSARLNSGNTIYF
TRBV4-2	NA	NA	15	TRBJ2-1	TGTGCCAGCCGTCTCGCAGGGGCCTCCTACAATGAGCAGTTCTTC	CASRLAGASYNEQFF
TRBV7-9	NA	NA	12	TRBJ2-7	TGTGCCAGCAGTTTTGAGGTCGGTGAGCAGTACTTC	CASSFEVGEQYF
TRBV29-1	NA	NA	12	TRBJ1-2	TGCAGCGTTCAAAGGGGGATTCATGGCTACACCTTC	CSVQRGIHGYTF
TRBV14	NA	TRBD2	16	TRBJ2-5	TGTGCCAGCAGCCCCGGACTAGCGGGAGGGTTGGAGACCCAGTACTTC	CASSPGLAGGLETQYF
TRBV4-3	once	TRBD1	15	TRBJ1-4	TGCGCCAGCAGCCAGCCGACAGGGGCTAATGAAAAACTGTTTTTT	CASSQPTGANEKLFF
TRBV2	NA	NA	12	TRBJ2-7	TGTGCCAGCAAGGGGGACTCCTACGAGCAGTACTTC	CASKGDSYEQYF
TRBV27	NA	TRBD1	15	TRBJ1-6	TGTGCCAGCAGTTTATCGGGGACAGATAATTCACCCCTCCACTTT	CASSLSGTDNSPLHF
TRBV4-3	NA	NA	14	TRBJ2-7	TGCGCCAGCAGCCAAGGGACACTGGACTACGAGCAGTACTTC	CASSQGTLDYEQYF
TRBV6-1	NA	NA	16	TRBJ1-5	TGTGCCAGCAGTGTTAACGGGGCAGGGGGCAATCAGCCCCAGCATTTT	CASSVNGAGGNQPQHF
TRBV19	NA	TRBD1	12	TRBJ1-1	TGTGCCAGTAGTTACAGGGGATTTGAAGCTTTCTTT	CASSYRGFEAFF
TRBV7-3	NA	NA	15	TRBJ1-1	TGTGCCAGCAGCTTTACAGGCCTAGGGAACACTGAAGCTTTCTTT	CASSFTGLGNTEAFF
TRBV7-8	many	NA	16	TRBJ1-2	TGTGCCAGCAGCCCTATCTACAGGGTGGGTTATGGTGGCTACACCTTC	CASSPIYRVGYGGYTF
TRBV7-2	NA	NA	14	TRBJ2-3	TGTGCCAGCAGCCTTTCCAGGGATACAGATACGCAGTATTTT	CASSLSRDTDTQYF
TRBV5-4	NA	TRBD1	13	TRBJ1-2	TGTGCCAGCAGCTTGGAAGGGGGCGGAGGCTACACCTTC	CASSLEGGGGYTF
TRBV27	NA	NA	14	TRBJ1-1	TGTGCCAGCATGGGTCGGGGGGGGTACACTGAAGCTTTCTTT	CASMGRGGYTEAFF
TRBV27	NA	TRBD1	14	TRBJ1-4	TGTGCCAGCAGTTTATTCGGACAGGGTGAAAAACTGTTTTTT	CASSLFGQGEKLFF
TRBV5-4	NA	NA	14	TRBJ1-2	TGTGCCAGCAGCTTGGCCGCAGAAATCTATGGCTACACCTTC	CASSLAAEIYGYTF
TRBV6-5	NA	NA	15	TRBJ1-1	TGTGCCAGCAGTTACTCCTGGCAGGCTAACACTGAAGCTTTCTTT	CASSYSWQANTEAFF
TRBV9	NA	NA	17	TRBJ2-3	TGTGCCAGCAGCGTAGGCCCCGGAGGGTCGAGCACAGATACGCAGTATTTT	CASSVGPGGSSTDTQYF
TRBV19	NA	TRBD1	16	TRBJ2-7	TGTGCCAGTGGTGGTTTTCCGGGACAGGGCCACTACGAGCAGTACTTC	CASGGFPGQGHYEQYF
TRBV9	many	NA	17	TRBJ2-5	TGTGCCAGCAGCGTAGGCCCTTCCGGTTCCTCTCAAGAGACCCAGTACTTC	CASSVGPSGSSQETQYF
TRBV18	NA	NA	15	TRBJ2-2	TGTGCCAGCTCACCCGGGGCAGGGGCGACCGGGGAGCTGTTTTTT	CASSPGAGATGELFF
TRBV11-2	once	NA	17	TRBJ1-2	TGTGCCAGCAGCTCGCCCCAGCACCCGGACAGCCGTAATGGCTACACCTTC	CASSSPQHPDSRNGYTF
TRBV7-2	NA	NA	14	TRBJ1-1	TGTGCCAGCAGCTTAGTCGGCGGGAACACTGAAGCTTTCTTT	CASSLVGGNTEAFF
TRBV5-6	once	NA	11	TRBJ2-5	TGTGCCAGCAGCCTGAGAGAGACCCAGTACTTC	CASSLRETQYF
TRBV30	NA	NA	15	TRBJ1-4	TGTGCCTGGAGTCCCCCCAACAGGCAAGGCGAAAAACTGTTTTTT	CAWSPPNRQGEKLFF
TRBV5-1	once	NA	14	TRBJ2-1	TGCGCCAGCAGCTTAATAGTGGAGGGGAATGAGCAGTTCTTC	CASSLIVEGNEQFF
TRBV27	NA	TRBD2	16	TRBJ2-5	TGTGCCAGCAGGAAGAGCAGCGGGGGGGCCCGAGAGACCCAGTACTTC	CASRKSSGGARETQYF
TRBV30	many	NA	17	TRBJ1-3	TGTGCCTGGAGTGATTGGCGCGGGACTGTCTCTGGAAACACCATATATTTT	CAWSDWRGTVSGNTIYF
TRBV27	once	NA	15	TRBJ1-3	TGTGCCAGCAGTTTAGGGGGGGTCTCTGGAAACACCATATATTTT	CASSLGGVSGNTIYF
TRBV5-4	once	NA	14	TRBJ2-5	TGTGCCAGCTCCGGGGGTAGCGCGGTGGAGACCCAGTACTTC	CASSGGSAVETQYF